This T cell receptor (beta chain) was captured in a study of regulatory T cells in long-lasting Graves disease. Time point in this sample: newly diagnosed GD, antithyroid drugs for less than 3 months. PBMC RNA served as the TCR library source. Staff took roughly 9 milliliters of peripheral blood and put it into EDTA tubes. V was pared by 3 bases and J by 6 bases, with 15 bases of the junction left unmatched. This CDR3 region has 16 residues. Germline assignment: CDR1 SGHRS and CDR2 YFSETQ. Study-wide findings and caveats: TRBV28, TRBJ1-2 and TRBJ2-5 were favored in persistent disease.

Relying on iRepertoire HTBI primers and Arm-PCR of CDR3 regions, the team built TCR beta libraries. TCRdb re-called the multiplex PCR reads with MiXCR, one entry per CDR3 protein. The table records approximately 350,000 distinct CDR3 sequences, around 15% of them present only once. This clonotype was counted ten times or more. Its antigen is unidentified. These sequences were also reported in another study, on T cells in Graves' hyperthyroidism and ophthalmopathy. From that study: The authors deemed Graves' hyperthyroidism stable absent ophthalmopathy progression within 18 months. A first-round RT-PCR of the TCR CDR3 used the HTBI primer set.

This receptor was obtained from a woman between 18 and 29 years old with Graves disease. Sequencing used peripheral blood mononuclear cells (PBMCs), obtained at new diagnosis, from a patient treated with antithyroid drugs. The J gene is TRBJ2-7, the V gene TRBV5-1; 7 bases match TRBD2. CDR3 bases: TGCGCCAGCAGCTGGGGCCATGGACTAGGGACGGGCGAGCAGTACTTC. This translates into CASSWGHGLGTGEQYF.